This record looks at one T cell receptor beta chain sequence and its context. Its antigen is unidentified. This entry comes from a study of T cell responses to AZD1222 COVID-19 vaccine. Overall study results and limits: With two AZD1222 doses given, Spike-specific TCR breadth and depth both rose.

Profiling relied on immunoSEQ multiplex PCR, and the TCRdb table lists in-frame clones only, not all of them. The sample includes 110,000 or so clones, about 87% of them seen just once. The germline V gene has CDR1 SQVTM and CDR2 ANQGSEA. The CDR3 has 13 amino acids. V was trimmed by 6 bases and J by 6 bases, leaving 16 bases between them. The sample here was peripheral blood, taken 28 days after the second AZD1222 dose. The TCR was taken from an adult who received the AZD1222 COVID-19 vaccine. The chain combines TRBV29-1 with TRBJ2-3; D is ambiguous. The CDR3 DNA reads as TGCAGCGTGGGGTTTCAGGATTCTGATACGCAGTATTTT. This encodes CSVGFQDSDTQYF.